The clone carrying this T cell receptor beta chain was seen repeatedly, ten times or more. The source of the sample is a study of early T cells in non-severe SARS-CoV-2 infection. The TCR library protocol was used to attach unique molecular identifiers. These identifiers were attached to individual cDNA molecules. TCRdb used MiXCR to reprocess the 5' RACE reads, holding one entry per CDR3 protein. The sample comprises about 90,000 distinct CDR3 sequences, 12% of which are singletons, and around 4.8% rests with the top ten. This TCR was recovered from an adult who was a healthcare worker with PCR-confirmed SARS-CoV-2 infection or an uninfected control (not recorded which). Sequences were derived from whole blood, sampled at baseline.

The CDR3 region is CASSPRVGNEQFF. As DNA, the CDR3 is TGTGCCAGCAGCCCCAGGGTTGGCAATGAGCAGTTCTTC. This sequence joins TRBV7-9 and TRBJ2-1, with a weak D call TRBD1 (5 bases). The CDR3 is 13 amino acids. V was trimmed by 5 bases and J by 6 bases, leaving 11 bases between them. The germline CDR1 and CDR2 sequences are SEHNR and FQNEAQ (reference sequence).